This TCR beta chain was identified during a study of a mutant IDH1 vaccine in newly diagnosed glioma (dated by TCRdb to about 2021). Regarding the study in general: Of the 30 or so patients who were treated, around 60% were male and roughly 40% were female, and the mean age was around 40 years. Six visits were used for peripheral blood collection: V03 (baseline), V05, V07, V10, V12 and V13. For exploratory analyses, fewer than 30 treated patients had longitudinal TCRB deep sequencing done wherever samples were available. Prior to enrollment, standard therapy consisting of radiotherapy alone, temozolomide alone, or radiochemotherapy with temozolomide had been administered to patients, with the combination being received by most patients.

In the case of this clone: The specificity of this receptor is unknown. Base qualities are not recorded, but no much larger clone differs from it by a single base.

On the study overall, not on this receptor specifically: Pseudoprogression appeared unrelated to alterations in the top peripheral T cell clonotypes detected by TCRB sequencing. The authors noted that analyses of patient blood samples could not be reproduced because of sample limitations. Selection of PBMC samples for TCRB deep sequencing was based on availability. Across multiple MHC alleles, vaccine-induced immune responses were seen in 85% to 95% of patients.

The germline ends are 7 bases apart after V is trimmed by 4 bases and J by 0 bases. Including the terminal cysteine and phenylalanine, the CDR3 comprises 13 residues. CDR3 DNA only is kept here, 39 bases in frame from base 1. CDR1 and CDR2 are drawn from the germline V gene: SGDLS, YYNGEE. The time point label corresponds to: baseline, week 1 (first vaccination visit). The sample's treatment or condition label is to be understood as: pre-vaccination baseline after standard-of-care therapy. The donors had newly diagnosed IDH1-mutant astrocytomas of WHO grade 3 or 4 that showed loss of nuclear ATRX. The samples were drawn from NOA16, a multicentre, single-arm, open-label phase I trial in Germany that tested a mutant IDH1 peptide vaccine in humans for the first time. Blood drawn at visit V03 was used as the baseline sample for immunogenicity testing. Genomic DNA for TCRB sequencing was extracted from EDTA blood using the DNeasy Blood and Tissue Kit.

Library method: the immunoSEQ multiplex PCR assay. Rearranged TCR beta chain sequences were amplified using the hsTCRB Kit according to the manufacturer's protocol. An Illumina MiSeq was used to sequence the TCRB libraries. As for the authors' bioinformatics: The proprietary platform of the kit vendor was used for demultiplexing, trimming and gene mapping. TCRdb retrieved this table from immuneACCESS and kept in-frame rearrangements only. Not all clones are present; in checked studies, unresolved V genes account for under half, and no reason is known for the remainder. V, J and clone size are taken as reported in that table, and D and trimming were inferred from the DNA itself. The sample contains about 34,000 clones, more than 70% of them found a single time. The top ten hold about 9.4% of the sample.

The chain is encoded by TRBV9 joined to TRBJ1-1; the D gene is not confidently resolved. The sample here was peripheral blood mononuclear cells (PBMCs), taken from a glioma patient treated with radiotherapy, temozolomide or both. The sequence was collected from a man over 45 with glioma. Some clones in this sample may be carry-over from other donors' samples. The bases are TGTGCCAGCAGCCCCTCTGTGAACACTGAAGCTTTCTTT. Translated, this gives CASSPSVNTEAFF.